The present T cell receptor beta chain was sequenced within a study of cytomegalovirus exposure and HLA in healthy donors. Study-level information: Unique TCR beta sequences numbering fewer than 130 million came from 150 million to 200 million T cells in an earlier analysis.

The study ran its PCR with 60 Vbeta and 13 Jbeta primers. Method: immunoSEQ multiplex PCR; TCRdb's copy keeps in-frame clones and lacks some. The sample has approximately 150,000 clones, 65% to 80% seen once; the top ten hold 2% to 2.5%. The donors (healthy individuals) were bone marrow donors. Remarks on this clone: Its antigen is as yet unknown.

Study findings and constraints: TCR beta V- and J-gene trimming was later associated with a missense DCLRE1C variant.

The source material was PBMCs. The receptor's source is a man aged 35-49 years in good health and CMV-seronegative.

The DNA for the CDR3 is TGCGCCAGCAGCGAGGGACAGGGGGCAAGGGGCACCATATATTTT. Protein: CASSEGQGARGTIYF. V is TRBV5-1 and J is TRBJ1-3; 12 bases are shared with TRBD1. V shed 4 bases, J shed 9 bases, and the junction held 8 bases outside the gene matches. This CDR3 is built from 15 residues. CDR1 is SGHRS and CDR2 is YFSETQ in the germline V gene.